The present T cell receptor beta chain was sequenced within a study of blood T cell repertoires in COVID-19. Assay: immunoSEQ multiplex PCR; the TCRdb copy retains only in-frame clones and omits some. The sample lists a few hundred thousand clones, about 80% seen once, with approximately 1.3% in the top ten. This clone was seen only a few times. Sequenced: PBMCs or T cells enriched from blood (not recorded which). The source is a middle-aged woman with acute COVID-19.

CDR3 protein: CASSLMGLAGGGETQYF. CDR3 nucleotide sequence: TGCGCCAGCAGCTTGATGGGACTAGCGGGAGGCGGCGAGACCCAGTACTTC. The V and J genes are TRBV5-1 and TRBJ2-5; TRBD2 aligns across 15 bases. CDR1 is SGHRS and CDR2 is YFSETQ in the germline V gene. This CDR3 region has 17 residues. V trimming: 1 base; J trimming: 5 bases; junction bases outside the gene matches: 6.